The 5 T cell receptor beta chains below all came from one sample that was sequenced in a study of blood T cell repertoires in COVID-19. The method was immunoSEQ multiplex PCR; TCRdb's version includes in-frame clones alone and lacks a portion of them. The sample includes some 130,000 clones, 90% of them seen just once. The source material was peripheral blood. The receptors stem from a man aged 60 to 75 with COVID-19, enrolled during active disease.

The J gene is TRBJ2-2, the V gene TRBV3-1 (or the pseudogene TRBV3-2); no reliable D call. V gave up 0 bases and J gave up 2 bases, with 4 bases separating them. Germline CDR1 is LGHDT and CDR2 is YNNKEL (reference sequence). The CDR3 consists of 14 residues. This CDR3 reads CASSQDVNTGELFF. DNA for the CDR3: TGTGCCAGCAGCCAAGACGTTAACACCGGGGAGCTGTTTTTT.

The rearrangement joins TRBV9 to TRBJ1-1, with a weak D call TRBD1 (5 bases). Trimming stripped 0 bases from V and 1 base from J, with 7 bases between. CDR3 length equals 14 residues. Germline values: CDR1 SGDLS, CDR2 YYNGEE. The CDR3 sequence is CASSVGGANTEAFF. The CDR3 DNA follows: TGTGCCAGCAGCGTAGGTGGGGCGAACACTGAAGCTTTCTTT.

Comment on this clone: The same CDR3 also results from other DNA sequences found in this sample. The rearrangement joins TRBV3-1 (or the pseudogene TRBV3-2) to TRBJ2-7; D gene uncertain. CDR3 length equals 11 residues. Germline CDR1 LGHDT, CDR2 YNNKEL (reference sequence). Trimming pared 1 base from V and 7 bases from J, leaving 5 bases between. The CDR3 region is CASSQVTEQYF. In DNA form, the CDR3 reads TGTGCCAGCAGCCAAGTCACAGAGCAGTACTTC.

This clone was observed a single time. The V gene is TRBV11-1, the J gene TRBJ1-2; D ambiguous. Germline values: CDR1 SGHAT, CDR2 FQDESV (reference sequence). Trimming took off 5 bases at V and 4 bases at J, with 20 bases between the two ends. The CDR3 extends over 16 amino acids. The CDR3 DNA sequence: TGTGCCAGCAGCCCTTTCGGGGAGGGCCGACTCTATGGCTACACCTTC. Its protein product is CASSPFGEGRLYGYTF.

This sequence joins TRBV9 and TRBJ1-4, with a tentative D call TRBD1 (5 bases). The CDR3 has 13 residues. The V gene lost 4 bases and the J gene lost 5 bases, with 9 bases spanning the gap. Germline assignment: CDR1 SGDLS and CDR2 YYNGEE. The CDR3 reads CASSPNRNEKLFF. CDR3 DNA sequence: TGTGCCAGCAGCCCCAACAGGAATGAAAAACTGTTTTTT.